The 26 T cell receptor beta chains in this list originate from one sample, sequenced in a study of control samples from healthy donors and cancer patients. Sequencing used immunoSEQ multiplex PCR; TCRdb keeps in-frame clones, though not all of them. The repertoire holds about 150,000 clones, with 88% as singletons. Sample: blood. The source is a man younger than 30 in good health.

The chain combines TRBV5-4 with TRBJ2-7; 9 nucleotides align to TRBD1. CDR1 is SGHNT and CDR2 is YYREEE in the germline V gene (reference sequence). J gave up 5 bases and V 10 bases, and 10 bases lay outside the gene matches. The CDR3 is made up of 13 amino acids. DNA for the CDR3: TGTGCCGGGTCCGGGACAGGGCTCGACGAGCAGTACTTC. It is translated as CAGSGTGLDEQYF.

The rearrangement joins TRBV6-2 or TRBV6-3 to TRBJ1-5, with D uncertain. Germline CDR1 is MNHEY and CDR2 is SVGEGT. The length of the CDR3 is 13 residues. The V and J ends lost 0 bases and 7 bases respectively, with 7 bases between them. CDR3 in DNA: TGTGCCAGCAGTTACTCGCGTTCCCAGCCCCAGCATTTT. This encodes CASSYSRSQPQHF.

Only one count was recorded for this clone. The chain links TRBV6-5 to TRBJ1-6; weak D call: TRBD1 (6 bases). Looked up from germline, CDR1 is MNHEY and CDR2 is SVGAGI. Between the trimmed V and J ends, which lost 8 bases and 7 bases, there was a span of 15 bases. CDR3 length equals 14 residues. CDR3 sequence (DNA): TGTGCCAGCCCTGCGCCAGGGGAAAATTCACCCCTCCACTTT. It is translated as CASPAPGENSPLHF.

The chain couples TRBV28 to TRBJ2-1; D remains ambiguous. This CDR3 has 13 residues. In germline, CDR1 is MDHEN, CDR2 SYDVKM. Trimming took 3 bases from V and 5 from J, leaving 8 bases between them. This CDR3 is CASSFLEHNEQFF. CDR3 bases: TGTGCCAGCAGTTTTCTTGAGCACAATGAGCAGTTCTTC.

The chain has TRBV5-1 and TRBJ2-2; D possibly uses TRBD1 or TRBD2 (5 bases each). This CDR3 is built from 15 residues. V was shortened by 4 bases and J by 3 bases, with 13 bases between the two germline ends. Germline V gene lookup returns CDR1 SGHRS and CDR2 YFSETQ. The CDR3 bases are TGCGCCAGCAGCCCCGGGGCGAAGGACACCGGGGAGCTGTTTTTT. Translation gives CASSPGAKDTGELFF.

This sequence joins TRBV12-3 or TRBV12-4 and TRBJ1-2; possible D gene TRBD1, 5 bases. The CDR3 has 13 amino acids. Trimming took off 3 bases at V and 4 bases at J, with 9 bases between the two ends. For the CDR3, the DNA is TGTGCCAGCAGTTTGGGGGGATTCTATGGCTACACCTTC. Encoded protein: CASSLGGFYGYTF.

The chain combines TRBV3-1 (or the pseudogene TRBV3-2) with TRBJ1-1, with TRBD1 as a possible D gene (5 bases). The length of the CDR3 is 15 residues. V lost 4 bases to trimming and J lost 1 base, with 13 bases between them. Germline V gene data show CDR1 as LGHDT and CDR2 as YNNKEL (reference sequence). CDR3 in amino acids: CASSRRGVSNTEAFF. CDR3 coding DNA: TGTGCCAGCAGCCGGAGGGGAGTATCGAACACTGAAGCTTTCTTT.

This clone has a single count. The chain is built from TRBV27 and TRBJ1-2; D remains ambiguous. The V gene's germline CDR1 is MNHEY and CDR2 SMNVEV (reference sequence). The CDR3 contains 13 residues. Trimming cost V 2 bases and J 3 bases, with 7 bases left between them. In nucleotides, the CDR3 is TGTGCCAGCAGTTTAGGGAGAGACTATGGCTACACCTTC. This encodes CASSLGRDYGYTF.

This sequence joins TRBV7-2 and TRBJ1-2; 9 bases agree with TRBD1. The CDR3 spans 14 residues. Per germline, CDR1 SGHTA and CDR2 FQGNSA. V trimming: 8 bases; J trimming: 6 bases; junction bases outside the gene matches: 10. The CDR3 bases are TGTGCCAGCCTGGCTTGGACAGGGGTTAATGGCTACACCTTC. This gives the protein CASLAWTGVNGYTF.

V usage is TRBV28 and J usage is TRBJ2-7; D might be TRBD1 (6 bases). The germline V and J ends were trimmed by 7 bases and 1 base, with 20 bases remaining between them. Germline V gene sequence: CDR1 MDHEN, CDR2 SYDVKM. The CDR3 contains 16 residues. The CDR3 loop reads CASTRRRGEVSYEQYF. The CDR3 DNA is TGTGCCAGCACCCGCCGCAGGGGAGAGGTTTCCTACGAGCAGTACTTC.

In its sample, this clone was seen once. CDR3 coding DNA: TGTGCCAGCAGCCCCCGGACAGGGGGTCACACCGGGGAGCTGTTTTTT. Its protein product is CASSPRTGGHTGELFF. This rearrangement joins TRBV5-4 to TRBJ2-2; 10 nucleotides align to TRBD1. The CDR3 extends over 16 amino acids. CDR1 is SGHNT and CDR2 is YYREEE in the germline V gene (reference sequence). The ends lost 4 bases at V and 3 bases at J; junction bases unmatched: 6.

The CDR3 loop is CATTRTDTQYF. The CDR3 nucleotides are TGTGCCACCACCCGAACAGATACGCAGTATTTT. V usage is TRBV6-5 and J usage is TRBJ2-3; no clear D gene. Germline V gene data show CDR1 as MNHEY and CDR2 as SVGAGI. Trimming stripped 10 bases from V and 3 bases from J, with 8 bases between. The CDR3 is made up of 11 amino acids.

The chain couples TRBV9 to TRBJ2-2; no firm D call. V was clipped by 2 bases and J by 7 bases, with 21 bases between them. The CDR3 has 17 residues. Germline loops: CDR1 SGDLS, CDR2 YYNGEE. The CDR3, as DNA: TGTGCCAGCAGCGTGCGTGCTGCGGCGGATCCGGGCGGGGAGCTGTTTTTT. Translating it yields CASSVRAAADPGGELFF.

The chain links TRBV15 to TRBJ2-4, with TRBD1 matching over 10 bases. Germline values: CDR1 LNHNV, CDR2 YYDKDF (reference sequence). Trimming removed 4 bases from V and 8 bases from J; junction bases left unmatched: 8. The CDR3 loop spans 15 amino acids. Here the CDR3 DNA reads TGTGCCACCAGCACGGGACAGGGGAGGTCAGACATTCAGTACTTC. It translates to CATSTGQGRSDIQYF.

The gene calls are TRBV9 and TRBJ2-7; 11 bases map to TRBD1. V lost 1 base and J lost 4; bases outside the gene matches: 4. Germline loops: CDR1 SGDLS, CDR2 YYNGEE. CDR3 length equals 15 residues. CDR3 region: CASSVSGTGGYEQYF. DNA of the CDR3: TGTGCCAGCAGCGTATCCGGGACAGGGGGTTACGAGCAGTACTTC.

This clone was counted once. The chain carries TRBV4-3 and TRBJ2-2; no firm D call. This CDR3 is built from 14 residues. With 8 bases removed from V and 0 bases from J, the gap between germline ends came to 10 bases. Germline loops: CDR1 LGHNA, CDR2 YSLEER. The CDR3 DNA follows: TGCGCCAGCTGTAAGAATCCGAACACCGGGGAGCTGTTTTTT. Translating it yields CASCKNPNTGELFF.

Details on this clone: Other DNA sequences in the sample encode the same CDR3. This chain links TRBV4-3 with TRBJ1-2; D is undetermined. Trimming took 0 bases from V and 1 from J, leaving 6 bases between them. CDR3 size: 14 residues. Per germline, CDR1 LGHNA and CDR2 YSLEER. The CDR3 reads CASSQDRGNYGYTF. The CDR3 DNA follows: TGCGCCAGCAGCCAAGACCGGGGTAACTATGGCTACACCTTC.

This sequence joins TRBV9 and TRBJ1-2; weak D call: TRBD1 (5 bases). This CDR3 contains 15 residues. CDR1 SGDLS and CDR2 YYNGEE come from the germline V gene. Trimming removed 3 bases from V and 6 bases from J, with 18 bases in between. In DNA, the CDR3 is TGTGCCAGCAGCGAACGCGGGGCGGTGTATGATGGCTACACCTTC. Its translation: CASSERGAVYDGYTF.

This clone came up once. The V gene is TRBV6-2 or TRBV6-3, the J gene TRBJ1-1, with TRBD1 matching 12 bases. V shed 2 bases and J 10 bases; nucleotides not matched to a gene: 11. CDR1 and CDR2 from the germline V gene are MNHEY and SVGEGT. CDR3 length equals 16 residues. The CDR3 is CASSYTLGTGGYGAFF. The CDR3 coding sequence is TGTGCCAGCAGTTACACCCTCGGGACAGGGGGCTACGGAGCTTTCTTT.

This rearrangement joins TRBV30 to TRBJ2-2, with 9 bases that match TRBD1. Germline assignment: CDR1 GTSNPN and CDR2 SVGIG (reference sequence). The junction had 14 bases not matched to a gene; V was cut back by 4 bases and J by 5 bases. This CDR3 has 17 amino acids. CDR3 DNA: TGTGCCTGGACCGCCCGGGGGACAGGGTATAGGACCGGGGAGCTGTTTTTT. The encoded protein is CAWTARGTGYRTGELFF.

The rearrangement uses TRBV6-2 or TRBV6-3 and TRBJ2-7, with D possibly being TRBD1 or TRBD2 (5 bases each). Trimming stripped 5 bases from V and 1 base from J, with 15 bases between. The CDR3 has 15 residues. Germline assignment: CDR1 MNHEY and CDR2 SVGEGT. In DNA, the CDR3 is TGTGCCAGCAGTCCGACAGACGCGGGTTCCTACGAGCAGTACTTC. Protein sequence: CASSPTDAGSYEQYF.

The CDR3 bases are TGTGCCAGCAGCCAGGACAGAGGCATAGGTTCACCCCTCCACTTT. It yields the protein CASSQDRGIGSPLHF. This chain uses TRBV5-5 with TRBJ1-6, with D perhaps matching TRBD1 (6 bases). The CDR3 totals 15 residues. The V and J ends lost 4 bases and 9 bases respectively, with 17 bases between them. Germline loops: CDR1 SGHKS, CDR2 YYEKEE (reference sequence). The entire variable domain, with the rest obtained from reference TRBV5-5 and TRBJ1-6, is as follows: DAGVTQSPTHLIKTRGQQVTLRCSPISGHKSVSWYQQVLGQGPQFIFQYYEKEERGRGNFPDRFSARQFPNYSSELNVNALLLGDSALYLCASSQDRGIGSPLHFGNGTRLTVT.

J is TRBJ2-5 and V is TRBV15, with TRBD1 matching 8 bases. Germline assignment: CDR1 LNHNV and CDR2 YYDKDF (reference sequence). CDR3 length: 14 amino acids. V shed 4 bases and J 2 bases; nucleotides not matched to a gene: 3. The CDR3 loop reads CATSTRQGQETQYF. The CDR3 DNA follows: TGTGCCACCAGCACCCGACAGGGGCAAGAGACCCAGTACTTC.

The V call is TRBV18, the J call TRBJ1-1, with D hard to call. The CDR3 has 14 residues. Germline-derived CDR1 and CDR2 are KGHSH and LQKENI. The germline V and J ends were trimmed by 4 bases and 0 bases, with 9 bases remaining between them. Written as DNA, the CDR3 is TGTGCCAGCTCACAAGCCGGGGTGAACACTGAAGCTTTCTTT. Protein sequence: CASSQAGVNTEAFF.

This clone was detected only once. V and J are TRBV7-2 and TRBJ2-1; possible D gene TRBD2, 5 bases. The germline CDR1 and CDR2 sequences are SGHTA and FQGNSA. V lost 1 base, J lost 5 bases, and 9 bases lay in between. This CDR3 has 14 residues. CDR3: CASSLVTRHNEQFF. The CDR3 DNA reads as TGTGCCAGCAGCTTAGTCACTAGACACAATGAGCAGTTCTTC.

This chain uses TRBV5-1 with TRBJ2-2; possibly TRBD2 for D (6 bases). The germline CDR1 and CDR2 sequences are SGHRS and YFSETQ. The CDR3 length is 17 residues. The V and J ends lost 1 base and 7 bases respectively, with 20 bases between them. CDR3 DNA: TGCGCCAGCAGCTTGACGGGGACTGACTTTATGGGCGGGGAGCTGTTTTTT. Translated: CASSLTGTDFMGGELFF.